Below are 19 T cell receptor beta chains sequenced from a single sample in a study of CD8 T cells in ankylosing spondylitis. A single record per CDR3 protein comes from TCRdb applying MiXCR to the 5' RACE reads. The repertoire consists of approximately 210,000 distinct CDR3 sequences, with around 13% occurring once and the leading ten covering approximately 16%. The sample was blood, either unsorted or a sorted T cell fraction (not recorded which). All receptors derive from a male donor with ankylosing spondylitis or in good health (not recorded which).

The chain has TRBV27 and TRBJ1-1; the D is unclear. The CDR3 contains 15 residues. Trimming pared 6 bases from V and 1 base from J, leaving 15 bases between. CDR1 and CDR2 from the germline V gene are MNHEY and SMNVEV (reference sequence). The CDR3 bases are TGTGCCAGCAGGGTCCTGATGGGGTCGAACACTGAAGCTTTCTTT. It is translated as CASRVLMGSNTEAFF.

This clonotype was detected only a few times. The rearrangement uses TRBV2 and TRBJ2-3; 14 bases are shared with TRBD2. The germline V gene encodes CDR1 SNHLY and CDR2 FYNNEI. The CDR3 totals 17 residues. V lost 8 bases to trimming and J lost 3 bases; unmatched junction nucleotides: 10. CDR3 protein: CASGLRTSGGPTDTQYF. CDR3 nucleotides: TGTGCCAGCGGCTTAAGGACTAGCGGGGGGCCAACAGATACGCAGTATTTT.

J is TRBJ2-5 and V is TRBV21-1; the table's D gene call, TRBD1, was not cross checked with the DNA. TRBV21-1 is classified as a pseudogene. The CDR3 sequence is 17 residues long. CDR3 DNA sequence: TGTGCCAGCAGCTCAACTATGGGCAGGGGGCCCCAAGAGACCCAGTACTTC. Residues: CASSSTMGRGPQETQYF.

This clonotype was observed a handful of times. This chain joins TRBV20-1 and TRBJ2-1; D is possibly TRBD2 (5 bases). This CDR3 has 13 residues. The V gene lost 3 bases and the J gene lost 10 bases, with 16 bases spanning the gap. Per the germline V gene, CDR1 is DFQATT and CDR2 is SNEGSKA (reference sequence). The CDR3 reads CSASLQQSSEQFF. CDR3 bases: TGCAGTGCTAGTCTACAACAATCTAGCGAGCAGTTCTTC.

This clonotype has a handful of counts. This sequence joins TRBV15 and TRBJ2-1; 8 bases align to TRBD2. The germline V gene encodes CDR1 LNHNV and CDR2 YYDKDF (reference sequence). V dropped 0 bases and J dropped 4; count of bases not matched to a gene: 5. The CDR3 extends over 16 amino acids. The CDR3 DNA reads as TGTGCCACCAGCAGAGATGGACTAGCCGTATACAATGAGCAGTTCTTC. This translates into CATSRDGLAVYNEQFF.

The chain recombines TRBV12-3 or TRBV12-4 with TRBJ2-3; 12 bases match TRBD2. The CDR3 totals 16 residues. With 7 bases clipped from V and 6 bases from J, the junction kept 11 bases outside the gene matches. CDR3 sequence (DNA): TGTGCCAGCACCTTCCTAGCGGGGGGGGGCCGGGATACGCAGTATTTT. Residues: CASTFLAGGGRDTQYF.

This clonotype was detected only a few times. V gene TRBV2 combines with J gene TRBJ1-4, with 7 bases aligning to TRBD1. CDR3 length equals 13 residues. The V and J ends lost 8 bases and 4 bases, in that order; junction bases with no gene match: 4. Per germline, CDR1 SNHLY and CDR2 FYNNEI. CDR3 DNA: TGTGCCAGCTTCGACAGGGATAATGAAAAACTGTTTTTT. Encoded protein: CASFDRDNEKLFF.

This clonotype was observed a handful of times. For the CDR3, the DNA is TGTGCCAGCAGCGTCCGGGACAGGAGGGACGAGCAGTACTTC. Translation: CASSVRDRRDEQYF. This rearrangement joins TRBV7-9 to TRBJ2-7; the match to TRBD1 covers 8 bases. In germline, CDR1 is SEHNR, CDR2 FQNEAQ (reference sequence). V lost 5 bases and J lost 5; bases outside the gene matches: 8. The CDR3 has 14 residues.

The rearrangement uses TRBV30 and TRBJ1-1, with D tentatively TRBD1 (5 bases). The germline V gene has CDR1 GTSNPN and CDR2 SVGIG (reference sequence). The CDR3 spans 13 residues. With 4 bases removed from V and 5 bases from J, the gap between germline ends came to 14 bases. The CDR3, as DNA: TGTGCCTGGAACGGTGGCAGGGAGACTGAAGCTTTCTTT. This gives the protein CAWNGGRETEAFF.

The rearrangement uses TRBV18 and TRBJ2-7; D not certain. CDR1 and CDR2 from the germline V gene are KGHSH and LQKENI. Trimming pared 2 bases from V and 7 bases from J, leaving 18 bases between. The CDR3 consists of 15 residues. The CDR3 region is CASSPGAVSSWEQYF. CDR3 coding DNA: TGTGCCAGCTCACCAGGCGCAGTCTCGTCATGGGAGCAGTACTTC.

The CDR3, as DNA: TGCAGTGCGATACCCGGGTTGCGGGCTAGTTTTAACTACGAGCAGTACTTC. Protein: CSAIPGLRASFNYEQYF. The rearrangement uses TRBV20-1 and TRBJ2-7; possible D gene TRBD2, 5 bases. This CDR3 has 17 amino acids. With 6 bases removed from V and 3 bases from J, the gap between germline ends came to 27 bases. CDR1 DFQATT and CDR2 SNEGSKA come from the germline V gene (reference sequence).

This clonotype was detected ten times or more. The chain joins TRBV7-9 to TRBJ2-1; D gene unclear. V was cut by 3 bases and J by 7 bases, with 4 bases left in between. Germline V CDR1 and CDR2: SEHNR, FQNEAQ (reference sequence). This CDR3 is 11 amino acids long. CDR3 DNA sequence: TGTGCCAGCAGCTTTCAGAATGAGCAGTTCTTC. It codes for CASSFQNEQFF.

There are a few counts of this clonotype. V usage is TRBV6-6 and J usage is TRBJ1-1; D is unclear. From germline, CDR1 is MNHNY and CDR2 SVGAGI (reference sequence). Trimming stripped 2 bases from V and 4 bases from J, with 8 bases between. The CDR3 consists of 13 residues. The CDR3 spells CASSYTGGTEAFF. The CDR3 coding sequence is TGTGCCAGCAGTTACACGGGAGGCACTGAAGCTTTCTTT.

The gene calls are TRBV20-1 and TRBJ2-7; D is ambiguous. This CDR3 contains 14 residues. Germline V gene sequence: CDR1 DFQATT, CDR2 SNEGSKA (reference sequence). Trimming pared 5 bases from V and 6 bases from J, leaving 20 bases between. For the CDR3, the DNA is TGCAGTGCTTCCATCCGCCATTCCGTTATCGAGCAGTACTTC. This sequence encodes CSASIRHSVIEQYF.

The DNA of the CDR3 is TGTGCCAGCAGCTCCCGACTGGACCAAGAGACCCAGTACTTC. Amino acids: CASSSRLDQETQYF. This chain links TRBV7-9 with TRBJ2-5; D is unresolved. This CDR3 contains 14 residues. V was shortened by 4 bases and J by 0 bases, with 9 bases between the two germline ends. Germline CDR1 reads SEHNR; CDR2 reads FQNEAQ (reference sequence).

This clonotype was seen more than once but under ten times. Germline is not matched at one junction end, which may reflect a read error. V usage is TRBV20-1 and J usage is TRBJ2-3; TRBD2 agrees at 9 bases. The length of the CDR3 is 15 residues. In germline, CDR1 is DFQATT, CDR2 SNEGSKA (reference sequence). Written as DNA, the CDR3 is TGCAGTGCTAGGGAGCGGGAGGAGGGAGCAGACACGCAGTATTTT. Protein product: CSAREREEGADTQYF.

The J gene is TRBJ2-7, the V gene TRBV20-1, with D unresolved. Germline CDR1 and CDR2: DFQATT and SNEGSKA (reference sequence). The CDR3 covers 13 residues. V lost 0 bases to trimming and J lost 1 base, with 7 bases between them. CDR3 coding DNA: TGCAGTGCTAGAGATTCTGAGTCCTACGAGCAGTACTTC. This translates into CSARDSESYEQYF.

This clonotype was seen more than once but under ten times. The chain recombines TRBV5-1 with TRBJ1-4, with D tentatively TRBD1 (5 bases). V shed 4 bases and J shed 5 bases, with 12 bases lying between them. This CDR3 contains 14 residues. Germline assignment: CDR1 SGHRS and CDR2 YFSETQ. CDR3 bases: TGCGCCAGCAGCGCAGACAGTTGGAATGAAAAACTGTTTTTT. It translates to CASSADSWNEKLFF.

The sample holds a few counts of this clonotype. The chain couples TRBV12-3 or TRBV12-4 to TRBJ1-4; TRBD1 matches 7 bases. CDR3 length: 14 amino acids. The junction had 4 bases not matched to a gene; V was cut back by 6 bases and J by 3 bases. As DNA, the CDR3 is TGTGCCAGCAGCCCAGACAGGGCTAATGAAAAACTGTTTTTT. Residues: CASSPDRANEKLFF.